This TCR beta chain was sequenced for a study of memory CD4+ T cells and cytomegalovirus serostatus. Study observations and caveats: About 40% of the 164 known CMV-associated TCRbeta sequences appeared in CD4+ memory.

Per the original data handling: Out-of-frame sequences were removed, leaving 2 million to 2.5 million distinct TCRbeta sequences. Profiled with immunoSEQ multiplex PCR; TCRdb holds only in-frame clones, not every one. That table is the source of V, J and clone size, and D and trimming were worked out from the DNA. The table includes fewer than 50,000 clones, roughly 85% detected once. The sort gate was single viable CD3+CD4+CD8-CD45RO+ cells for memory CD4+ T cells. This clone occurred once. What it binds is not known. This CDR3 has 12 amino acids. The V end was cut by 1 base, the J end by 6 bases, with 8 bases between. CDR1 and CDR2 (germline): SGHDT, YYEEEE.

The chain couples TRBV5-6 to TRBJ2-7; a weak D match, TRBD1 (5 bases). The sequence derives from an adult in good health and CMV-seropositive. Sequenced material: memory CD4+ T cells from blood. CDR3 nucleotide sequence: TGTGCCAGCAGCTTGCATAGGGGCGAGCAGTACTTC. Amino acid sequence: CASSLHRGEQYF.